This T cell receptor beta chain is from a study of blood T cell repertoires in COVID-19. For the study at large: The United States, Italy and Spain provided the acute and convalescent COVID-19 samples. From T cells, B-cell-depleted T cells, or PBMCs came the material, which was cDNA or gDNA.

Clones were read by immunoSEQ multiplex PCR, and TCRdb kept only the in-frame ones, dropping some. Of about 48,000 clones listed, about 83% are singletons. The CDR3 spans 11 residues. V lost 5 bases, J lost 4 bases, and 4 bases lay in between. Germline V gene sequence: CDR1 SGHTA, CDR2 FQGTGA. The sequenced material came from peripheral blood. The clonotype was recovered from a woman in her fifties or sixties with acute or convalescent COVID-19. The chain employs TRBV7-3 and TRBJ2-3; D ambiguous. In nucleotides, the CDR3 is TGTGCCAGCAGCCAGTCAGATACGCAGTATTTT. Encoded protein: CASSQSDTQYF.